This T cell receptor beta chain derives from a study of graft-versus-host responses after intestinal transplantation. Study-wide results and caveats: Levels of circulating GvH clones at their peak were associated with early post-transplant HvG declines.

Sequencing used immunoSEQ multiplex PCR; TCRdb keeps in-frame clones, though not all of them. Altogether over 100,000 clones are present, approximately 95% being singletons, with the ten largest covering around 3.3%. To note about this clone: Its cognate antigen is unknown.

The sequence was obtained from a human donor who received an intestinal transplant. The sample in question was unstimulated CD8+ T cells sorted from spleen or lymph node cells, obtained before intestinal transplant.

The CDR3 sequence: CATSEGGSGRNNEQFF. CDR3 DNA sequence: TGTGCCACCAGCGAGGGGGGGAGCGGGAGAAACAATGAGCAGTTCTTC. This sequence joins TRBV15 and TRBJ2-1, with 8 nucleotides matching TRBD2. The CDR3 runs 16 residues. V dropped 5 bases and J dropped 5; count of bases not matched to a gene: 11. Germline V gene lookup returns CDR1 LNHNV and CDR2 YYDKDF (reference sequence).